This section outlines one T cell receptor (beta chain) sequence together with its context. The antigen remains unidentified. Both 60 Vbeta primers and 13 Jbeta primers went into the PCR. Assay: immunoSEQ multiplex PCR; the TCRdb copy retains only in-frame clones and omits some. The data hold about 190,000 clones, with 80% to 85% observed a single time. The sample comes from a study of cytomegalovirus exposure and HLA in healthy donors. The CDR3 has 17 residues. Trimming removed 4 bases from V and 1 base from J; junction bases left unmatched: 9. Per the germline V gene, CDR1 is MNHNS and CDR2 is SASEGT. Though probably carrying unrecorded immune exposures, donors were nominally healthy at sampling. The study's findings and limits: In most subjects, TCR beta sequences reportedly gave accurate predictions of HLA-A and HLA-B alleles. In an earlier analysis, in approximately 570 donors, most V segments appeared productive either ~90% or ~30% of the time.

The chain employs TRBV6-1 and TRBJ1-5; 8 bases match TRBD1. This TCR was recovered from a woman in her thirties or forties in good health and CMV-seronegative. The sample taken for sequencing was PBMCs. The CDR3 here is CASSVRTGSASNQPQHF. The DNA for the CDR3 is TGTGCCAGCAGTGTGCGGACAGGGTCGGCGAGCAATCAGCCCCAGCATTTT.